This is a list of T cell receptor beta chains from one sample in a study of T cell responses to AZD1222 COVID-19 vaccine. Sequencing used immunoSEQ multiplex PCR; TCRdb keeps in-frame clones, though not all of them. The sample yields approximately 150,000 clones, around 90% seen once. This specimen consisted of peripheral blood, obtained on day 0 of MenACWY control vaccination. These TCRs come from an adult in good health. Each CDR3 is given with its conserved first and last residue. Clone size is not always given. Where it is, it says once, few, many or a class for expanded clones.

CASSESRNYGYTF | TRBV14 | 13 | - | TRBJ1-2
CASRRDRGPYEQYF | TRBV6-5 | 14 | - | TRBJ2-7
CASSPRSGERYGYTF | TRBV11-2 | 15 | - | TRBJ1-2
CASSEDSPGAQPQHF | TRBV6-1 | 15 | - | TRBJ1-5
CASSPRETLGQYF | TRBV2 | 13 | - | TRBJ2-7
CASSIDSNYGYTF | TRBV5-1 | 13 | - | TRBJ1-2
CASSPPSNTGELFF | TRBV5-1 | 14 | - | TRBJ2-2
CASSRNSGQTGDTQYF | TRBV4-1 | 16 | - | TRBJ2-3
CASSEAGTGYAGELFF | TRBV6-1 | 16 | - | TRBJ2-2
CASSLPGPGNTIYF | TRBV7-9 | 14 | many | TRBJ1-3
CASSPDRDGNQPQHF | TRBV18 | 15 | - | TRBJ1-5
CASSLDRGKNIQYF | TRBV7-8 | 14 | - | TRBJ2-4
CASSLESSAALGTQYF | TRBV5-4 | 16 | few | TRBJ2-5
CATSRTPKWQGNSPLHF | TRBV15 | 17 | - | TRBJ1-6
CASSLNQLELDTQYF | TRBV5-6 | 15 | - | TRBJ2-3
CASSLNPGLAGDEQYF | TRBV28 | 16 | - | TRBJ2-7
CASSLAGAGGAGNQPQHF | TRBV7-2 | 18 | once | TRBJ1-5
CATSDFSGSSHYGYTF | TRBV24-1 | 16 | - | TRBJ1-2
CASSQELDRFYGYTF | TRBV4-1 | 15 | - | TRBJ1-2
CASSVGADQPQHF | TRBV9 | 13 | - | TRBJ1-5
CASSLGDSPEQFF | TRBV7-9 | 13 | - | TRBJ2-1
CASSKGLAGGPRAGELFF | TRBV7-6 | 18 | - | TRBJ2-2
CASSPRGMRGYTF | TRBV6-2/TRBV6-3 | 13 | - | TRBJ1-2
CASSLDGSQETQYF | TRBV7-2 | 14 | once | TRBJ2-5
CASSYITGEQPQHF | TRBV6-2/TRBV6-3 | 14 | - | TRBJ1-5
CASSFVGQVSKNIQYF | TRBV28 | 16 | once | TRBJ2-4
CASSTRTGETQYF | TRBV12-3/TRBV12-4 | 13 | once | TRBJ2-5
CASSKRANPTDTQYF | TRBV19 | 15 | - | TRBJ2-3
CASRRPGLVTDTQYF | TRBV27 | 15 | - | TRBJ2-3
CAWSSTAQETQYF | TRBV30 | 13 | - | TRBJ2-5
CASSTGDTEAFF | TRBV18 | 12 | - | TRBJ1-1
CAIGTGVTSYGYTF | TRBV10-3 | 14 | - | TRBJ1-2
CASSARQNTEAFF | TRBV9 | 13 | once | TRBJ1-1
CAWSVGPGDEQFF | TRBV30 | 13 | - | TRBJ2-1
CASSFRRSSYNEQFF | TRBV11-1 | 15 | - | TRBJ2-1
CASSPGILTGYTF | TRBV5-1 | 13 | once | TRBJ1-2